This T cell receptor beta chain was identified in a study of blood T cell repertoires in COVID-19. Overall study context: The United States, Italy and Spain were the sources of the acute and convalescent COVID-19 samples.

In the original analysis: Cell counts per sample came from amplifying reference gene primers. This table comes from immunoSEQ multiplex PCR, and its TCRdb copy is limited to in-frame clones, with some not included. D and trimming were read from the DNA, whereas the V and J calls and clone size are those reported in that table. This sample has more than 150,000 clones, with around 82% found just once. Recovered status applied to Cohort 3 donors who had two consecutive negative PCRs. It also applied to those with clearance or with symptom resolution. This CDR3 has 14 residues. Germline values: CDR1 LNHDA, CDR2 SQIVND (reference sequence). V gave up 7 bases and J gave up 7 bases; unmatched junction bases: 8.

The gene calls are TRBV19 and TRBJ2-1, with 9 bases aligning to TRBD1. Sequenced input: PBMCs or T cells enriched from blood (not recorded which). The source of this sequence is a man aged 35 to 55 who had recovered from COVID-19. The DNA for the CDR3 is TGTGCCAGTAAGGTCGGGGACAGGGATAATGAGCAGTTCTTC. Translated: CASKVGDRDNEQFF.